This entry is about one TCR delta chain. This sample is drawn from a study of gamma-delta T cells after stem cell transplantation. This CDR3 spans 15 amino acids. Germline loops: CDR1 GEAIGNYY, CDR2 EKD. Trimming cost V 0 bases and J 2 bases; bases outside gene matches: 3. TCRdb fed the RT-PCR reads into CATT to redo clone calling. The sample shows approximately 2,000 delta-chain clones, roughly 17% of them seen only once. This sequence originates from a human donor. It is not recorded whose cells these are; they may come from a transplant donor. The sample comprised gamma-delta T cells. The gene calls are TRDV2 and TRDJ1, with 9 bases identical to TRDD3. CDR3 bases: TGTGCCTGTGACACCGGACTGGGGGAGACCGATAAACTCATCTTT. Its protein is CACDTGLGETDKLIF.